This is a list of T cell receptor beta chains from one sample in a study of cytomegalovirus exposure and HLA in healthy donors. Here immunoSEQ multiplex PCR was the method, and the copy in TCRdb shows in-frame clones only, minus some. The sample has approximately 170,000 clones; approximately 70% are singletons. Material: PBMCs. The receptors originated from a man aged 18-30 years in good health and CMV-seropositive. Both conserved end residues are part of each CDR3. Each record gives: clone size, V gene, D gene, CDR3 protein. D genes are given only for firm matches. Only some rows state a clone size, as once, few, many or a class for expanded clones.

abundance: -; v_gene: TRBV30; d_gene: -; CDR3aa: CAWSSVRNSPLHF
abundance: few; v_gene: TRBV28; d_gene: -; CDR3aa: CASSLVRMNTEAFF
abundance: once; v_gene: TRBV28; d_gene: -; CDR3aa: CASTFPPMGNTIYF
abundance: -; v_gene: TRBV19; d_gene: TRBD1; CDR3aa: CASSIGDRVDQPQHF
abundance: -; v_gene: TRBV18; d_gene: TRBD1; CDR3aa: CASSPGQGNQPQHF
abundance: few; v_gene: TRBV5-1; d_gene: -; CDR3aa: CASSLARSGELFF
abundance: -; v_gene: TRBV19; d_gene: TRBD2; CDR3aa: CASSWTSGRASNEQFF
abundance: -; v_gene: TRBV30; d_gene: TRBD1; CDR3aa: CAWSPDREDGYTF
abundance: -; v_gene: TRBV28; d_gene: -; CDR3aa: CASSSPLNTEAFF
abundance: once; v_gene: TRBV5-1; d_gene: -; CDR3aa: CASSLDSNYGYTF
abundance: -; v_gene: TRBV4-1; d_gene: TRBD1; CDR3aa: CASSHRRLWDRTTNYGYTF
abundance: -; v_gene: TRBV28; d_gene: -; CDR3aa: CASSRVPHEQFF
abundance: -; v_gene: TRBV21-1; d_gene: -; CDR3aa: CASSNWVRGETQYF
abundance: -; v_gene: TRBV6-1; d_gene: -; CDR3aa: CASNLSPGKPQHF